The 18 T cell receptor beta chains given below trace back to one sample, sequenced in a study of sequential checkpoint blockade in melanoma (dated by TCRdb to the late 2010s). Libraries were prepared through the immunoSEQ multiplex PCR assay. TCRdb re-hosts the immuneACCESS table, in-frame sequences only. Its copies lack some clones; in the studies checked, an unresolved V gene accounts for under half of them, and the cause for the rest is not known. The sample includes about 18,000 clones, with 73% observed a single time. The top ten clones comprise 4.8% of the sample. Interpreted using the paper, the treatment or condition label stands for: randomized to nivolumab then ipilimumab (arm A) or the reverse (arm B). The material sequenced was tumor tissue (inferred from file names), taken from a patient given nivolumab and ipilimumab in sequence. These TCRs come from a human donor with melanoma.

The chain links TRBV6-8 to TRBJ2-1; TRBD2 matches at 10 bases. From germline, CDR1 is MNHGY and CDR2 SAAAGT. Trimming removed 4 bases from V and 4 bases from J; junction bases left unmatched: 1. CDR3 size: 14 residues. CDR3 protein: CASSSLAGYNEQFF. The DNA of the CDR3 is TGTGCCAGCAGTTCACTAGCGGGATACAATGAGCAGTTCTTC.

The rearrangement joins TRBV10-2 to TRBJ1-4; tentatively, D is TRBD1 (6 bases). Germline CDR1 is WSHSY and CDR2 is SAAADI. V was clipped by 9 bases and J by 1 base, with 15 bases between them. The CDR3 is 15 residues long. The CDR3 bases are TGCGCCAGTATACAGGGCCAAGGAACTAATGAAAAACTGTTTTTT. This translates into CASIQGQGTNEKLFF.

V usage is TRBV9 and J usage is TRBJ1-1; tentatively, D is TRBD1 (6 bases). This CDR3 has 14 amino acids. Germline V gives CDR1 SGDLS, CDR2 YYNGEE. With 2 bases removed from V and 3 bases from J, the gap between germline ends came to 11 bases. Written as DNA, the CDR3 is TGTGCCAGCAGCGTCAATTCAGGGGACACTGAAGCTTTCTTT. Translating it yields CASSVNSGDTEAFF.

The rearrangement uses TRBV7-5 and TRBJ1-4. TRBV7-5 is labeled a pseudogene. The CDR3 has 16 residues. The CDR3: CASSPRGAGSNEKLFF. CDR3 sequence (DNA): TGTGCCAGCAGCCCCCGAGGGGCAGGCTCTAATGAAAAACTGTTTTTT.

The chain links TRBV6-8 to TRBJ1-5; no reliable D call. V was pared by 5 bases and J by 5 bases, with 10 bases between. Germline CDR1 is MNHGY and CDR2 is SAAAGT. There are 13 residues in the CDR3. The CDR3 DNA reads TGTGCCAGCAGTCTCTCGATTTATCAGCCCCAGCATTTT. This translates into CASSLSIYQPQHF.

The V call is TRBV19, the J call TRBJ2-6; TRBD1 might be the D (5 bases). Trimming took off 5 bases at V and 0 bases at J, with 11 bases between the two ends. In germline, CDR1 is LNHDA, CDR2 SQIVND (reference sequence). This CDR3 has 16 residues. The CDR3 here is CASSLGRTSGANVLTF. Here the CDR3 DNA reads TGTGCCAGTAGTTTGGGGCGGACCTCTGGGGCCAACGTCCTGACTTTC. Looking up the rest from reference TRBV19 and TRBJ2-6 gives the full variable domain: DGGITQSPKYLFRKEGQNVTLSCEQNLNHDAMYWYRQDPGQGLRLIYYSQIVNDFQKGDIAEGYSVSREKKESFPLTVTSAQKNPTAFYLCASSLGRTSGANVLTFGAGSRLTVL.

The rearrangement links TRBV29-1 to TRBJ1-2; 8 bases line up with TRBD1. V was clipped by 6 bases and J by 4 bases; unmatched bases: 10. This CDR3 is built from 14 residues. The germline gives CDR1 SQVTM, CDR2 ANQGSEA. The chain's CDR3 is CSVFTTGTGYGYTF. CDR3 in DNA: TGCAGCGTCTTCACCACCGGGACAGGCTATGGCTACACCTTC.

This clone was observed a handful of times. The chain carries TRBV6-8 and TRBJ1-1; 7 positions agree with TRBD1. With V trimmed by 6 bases and J by 1 base, 5 bases remained unmatched. The CDR3 contains 14 residues. The germline CDR1 and CDR2 sequences are MNHGY and SAAAGT. CDR3 in amino acids: CASSSGQTNTEAFF. The CDR3 coding sequence is TGTGCCAGCAGCTCGGGACAGACGAACACTGAAGCTTTCTTT.

The chain uses TRBV23-1 and TRBJ2-7, with 7 bases lining up with TRBD1. TRBV23-1 is annotated as an ORF whose role is uncertain. This CDR3 is 17 amino acids long. J was trimmed by 3 bases and V by 0 bases; bases with no gene match: 11. CDR3 protein: CASSQSGREGAYYEQYF. CDR3 nucleotides: TGCGCCAGCAGTCAATCGGGACGAGAGGGGGCCTACTACGAGCAGTACTTC.

The chain links TRBV11-3 to TRBJ1-6; D may be TRBD1 (5 bases). This CDR3 spans 15 amino acids. Germline CDR1 reads SGHNT; CDR2 reads YENEEA. Trimming cost V 6 bases and J 7 bases, with 16 bases left between them. The CDR3 here is CASRSSRATNSPLHF. DNA of the CDR3: TGTGCCAGCAGATCCAGCAGGGCGACCAATTCACCCCTCCACTTT.

The chain couples TRBV19 to TRBJ1-5; D uncertain. The CDR3 contains 13 residues. The germline V and J ends were trimmed by 3 bases and 2 bases, with 5 bases remaining between them. Germline V gene lookup returns CDR1 LNHDA and CDR2 SQIVND (reference sequence). The CDR3, as DNA: TGTGCCAGTAGTATCCCAGGCAATCAGCCCCAGCATTTT. It yields the protein CASSIPGNQPQHF.

The J gene is TRBJ2-1, the V gene TRBV9, with D perhaps TRBD1 (5 bases). CDR1 is SGDLS, CDR2 YYNGEE, per germline. The V gene lost 7 bases and the J gene lost 15 bases, with 23 bases spanning the gap. The CDR3 extends over 13 amino acids. CDR3 residues: CASGDSSGHSRFF. Here the CDR3 DNA reads TGTGCCAGCGGAGACAGCTCAGGCCACTCGCGGTTCTTC.

The chain carries TRBV19 and TRBJ2-7, with no clear D. Trimming pared 9 bases from V and 5 bases from J, leaving 14 bases between. The CDR3 totals 12 residues. Per the germline V gene, CDR1 is LNHDA and CDR2 is SQIVND (reference sequence). CDR3 sequence: CASSSETNEQYF. The DNA for the CDR3 is TGTGCCAGCTCATCCGAGACGAACGAGCAGTACTTC. Full variable domain (rest looked up from reference TRBV19 and TRBJ2-7): DGGITQSPKYLFRKEGQNVTLSCEQNLNHDAMYWYRQDPGQGLRLIYYSQIVNDFQKGDIAEGYSVSREKKESFPLTVTSAQKNPTAFYLCASSSETNEQYFGPGTRLTVT.

The V and J genes are TRBV9 and TRBJ2-1, with D perhaps matching TRBD1 (5 bases). The CDR3 runs 12 residues. CDR1 SGDLS and CDR2 YYNGEE come from the germline V gene. Trimming removed 5 bases from V and 8 bases from J, with 11 bases in between. In DNA, the CDR3 is TGTGCCAGCAGTCGCGACAGTCATGAGCAGTTCTTC. Translating gives CASSRDSHEQFF.

This chain joins TRBV14 and TRBJ1-2; D gene ambiguous. Between the trimmed V and J ends, which lost 0 bases and 5 bases, there was a span of 7 bases. The CDR3 spans 13 residues. CDR1 SGHDN and CDR2 FVKESK come from the germline V gene. The CDR3 loop is CASSQDRQYGYTF. The CDR3 DNA reads as TGTGCCAGCAGCCAAGATCGGCAGTATGGCTACACCTTC.

In its sample, this clone is medium-sized. This chain connects TRBV9 to TRBJ2-7, with a weak D call TRBD2 (5 bases). V lost 2 bases and J lost 0, with 9 bases in between. The CDR3 length is 14 residues. Germline CDR1 reads SGDLS; CDR2 reads YYNGEE. In DNA, the CDR3 is TGTGCCAGCAGCGTTACGGGATTCTCCTACGAGCAGTACTTC. Translated, it gives CASSVTGFSYEQYF.

The CDR3 spells CAWSVGGGSTDTQYF. The CDR3 bases are TGTGCCTGGAGTGTAGGCGGGGGGAGCACAGATACGCAGTATTTT. This chain uses TRBV30 with TRBJ2-3; TRBD2 matches 8 bases. V shed 0 bases, J shed 0 bases, and the junction held 2 bases outside the gene matches. The CDR3 consists of 15 residues. Germline values: CDR1 GTSNPN, CDR2 SVGIG (reference sequence).

This clone occurred once. The J gene is TRBJ2-3, the V gene TRBV11-3; D might be TRBD1 or TRBD2, each matching 5 bases. The CDR3 spans 15 residues. Per germline, CDR1 SGHNT and CDR2 YENEEA. The germline V and J ends were trimmed by 8 bases and 2 bases, with 17 bases remaining between them. The CDR3, as DNA: TGTGCCAGCGGTTCCCGGGACGGGAACACAGATACGCAGTATTTT. As protein: CASGSRDGNTDTQYF.